Reported below is one T cell receptor (beta chain). What it binds is not known. Germline values: CDR1 SGDLS, CDR2 YYNGEE. CDR3 length: 14 residues. V was cut by 7 bases and J by 5 bases, with 17 bases left in between. PCR amplification relied on 60 Vbeta primers (plus 13 Jbeta primers). Generated by immunoSEQ multiplex PCR, the TCRdb table keeps only in-frame clones and is missing some. The sample has around 180,000 clones; about 88% are singletons. The data were obtained in a study of cytomegalovirus exposure and HLA in healthy donors. Study-wide results and limits: It was taken for granted in presence/absence analyses that sequencing depth across donors was roughly uniform.

This clonotype was sampled from a girl under three years old in good health and CMV-seronegative. The sequencing sample was made of PBMCs. The V and J genes are TRBV9 and TRBJ2-3, with a possible D match to TRBD2 (6 bases). This CDR3 reads CASGGWSHGDTQYF. In DNA form, the CDR3 reads TGTGCCAGCGGGGGGTGGTCGCACGGAGATACGCAGTATTTT.